These 29 T cell receptor beta chains originate from one sample sequenced in a study of T cells after yellow fever vaccination. From the 5' RACE reads, TCRdb called clonotypes with MiXCR, one entry per CDR3 protein. The data show 550,000 to 750,000 distinct CDR3 sequences, about 13% seen once. Sequenced material: PBMCs, taken on the day of the yellow fever booster vaccination. These receptors all come from a man younger than 40 who received the YFV17D yellow fever vaccine.

This clonotype has a count of ten or more. The V and J genes are TRBV29-1 and TRBJ2-5; TRBD2 aligns across 8 bases. There are 13 residues in the CDR3. The V and J ends lost 4 bases and 5 bases, in that order; junction bases with no gene match: 6. Per germline, CDR1 SQVTM and CDR2 ANQGSEA. The DNA of the CDR3 is TGCAGCGTTGCAAGAGCGGGAGTGGAGACCCAGTACTTC. Translated: CSVARAGVETQYF.

The rearrangement uses TRBV9 and TRBJ2-1, with D unclear. The CDR3 is made up of 14 amino acids. Trimming took off 0 bases at V and 8 bases at J, with 12 bases between the two ends. CDR1 is SGDLS, CDR2 YYNGEE, per germline. As DNA, the CDR3 is TGTGCCAGCAGCGTAGGCAAGAAGTACGATGAGCAGTTCTTC. This sequence encodes CASSVGKKYDEQFF.

This clonotype was counted between two and nine times. This chain connects TRBV7-2 to TRBJ2-7, with D perhaps matching TRBD1 or TRBD2 (5 bases each). CDR1 and CDR2 (germline): SGHTA, FQGNSA. The CDR3 contains 13 residues. V lost 5 bases and J 6 bases, leaving 14 bases between the germline ends. CDR3 residues: CASSPGTHGEQYF. For the CDR3, the DNA is TGTGCCAGCAGCCCCGGGACCCATGGCGAGCAGTACTTC.

This clonotype turned up a few times. V is TRBV4-3 and J is TRBJ2-7, with D hard to call. CDR3 length: 14 amino acids. V was trimmed by 1 base and J by 3 bases, leaving 10 bases between them. CDR1 is LGHNA, CDR2 YSLEER, per germline. The CDR3 protein is CASSQGFTSYEQYF. The CDR3 DNA reads TGCGCCAGCAGCCAAGGCTTCACAAGCTACGAGCAGTACTTC.

This clonotype was counted a few times. The CDR3 bases are TGTGCCACCAGCAGAGAAGGTGAAAGTAGCGGGAGAGCGGGAGATACGCAGTATTTT. The encoded protein is CATSREGESSGRAGDTQYF. The rearrangement links TRBV15 to TRBJ2-3, with TRBD2 identical over 9 bases. The CDR3 is made up of 19 amino acids. Germline CDR1 and CDR2: LNHNV and YYDKDF (reference sequence). The junction had 15 bases not matched to a gene; V was cut back by 0 bases and J by 5 bases.

V is TRBV18 and J is TRBJ2-2; possible D gene TRBD2, 7 bases. The CDR3 runs 15 residues. Per germline, CDR1 KGHSH and CDR2 LQKENI. Trimming pared 8 bases from V and 0 bases from J, leaving 13 bases between. In DNA, the CDR3 is TGTGCCAGCCCGATCGGGGGGCCGAACACCGGGGAGCTGTTTTTT. Protein sequence: CASPIGGPNTGELFF.

A few counts support this clonotype. The chain employs TRBV18 and TRBJ2-5; 10 positions match TRBD2. The length of the CDR3 is 16 residues. V gave up 1 base and J gave up 5 bases; unmatched junction bases: 7. Germline-derived CDR1 and CDR2 are KGHSH and LQKENI. The CDR3 region is CASSPQSLAGRETQYF. In DNA form, the CDR3 reads TGTGCCAGCTCACCACAGTCACTAGCGGGAAGGGAGACCCAGTACTTC.

The genes are TRBV20-1 and TRBJ2-7, with D hard to call. Germline loops: CDR1 DFQATT, CDR2 SNEGSKA (reference sequence). CDR3 length: 12 residues. Deletions cut 1 base from V and 5 bases from J, with 9 bases between. The CDR3 bases are TGCAGTGCTAGAGGGTTCCCCAACGAGCAGTACTTC. Translated: CSARGFPNEQYF.

In this sample, this clonotype turned up a few times. This chain uses TRBV20-1 with TRBJ2-7; the match to TRBD2 covers 7 bases. The CDR3 runs 13 residues. After removal of 3 bases from V and 7 bases from J, the junction contained 9 bases not matched to a gene. The germline V gene has CDR1 DFQATT and CDR2 SNEGSKA (reference sequence). The CDR3 sequence: CSARPAGREEQYF. In DNA form, the CDR3 reads TGCAGTGCTAGGCCAGCGGGACGCGAAGAGCAGTACTTC.

CDR3 nucleotides: TGTGCCACCAGCAGAGACAATGCGGGGGTGAGGCCCCAGCATTTT. It translates to CATSRDNAGVRPQHF. The chain links TRBV15 to TRBJ1-5; TRBD1 might be the D (5 bases). Per the germline V gene, CDR1 is LNHNV and CDR2 is YYDKDF (reference sequence). V shed 0 bases and J shed 9 bases, with 15 bases lying between them. The CDR3 sequence is 15 residues long. Combining the CDR3 with reference TRBV15 and TRBJ1-5 gives the whole variable domain DAMVIQNPRYQVTQFGKPVTLSCSQTLNHNVMYWYQQKSSQAPKLLFHYYDKDFNNEADTPDNFQSRRPNTSFCFLDIRSPGLGDTAMYLCATSRDNAGVRPQHFGDGTRLSIL.

This clonotype was seen a few times. The chain is built from TRBV7-3 and TRBJ1-5, with D unresolved. Germline V gives CDR1 SGHTA, CDR2 FQGTGA. The CDR3 is 13 residues long. V lost 8 bases and J lost 0, with 8 bases in between. The CDR3 region has the DNA TGTGCCAGCGGGATGGGTAGCAATCAGCCCCAGCATTTT. It specifies CASGMGSNQPQHF. The whole variable domain, filled in from reference TRBV7-3 and TRBJ1-5, reads GAGVSQTPSNKVTEKGKYVELRCDPISGHTALYWYRQSLGQGPEFLIYFQGTGAADDSGLPNDRFFAVRPEGSVSTLKIQRTERGDSAVYLCASGMGSNQPQHFGDGTRLSIL.

This clonotype was recorded a few times. The V gene is TRBV20-1, the J gene TRBJ2-7, with a possible D match to TRBD2 (6 bases). CDR1 and CDR2 (germline): DFQATT, SNEGSKA (reference sequence). The V end lost 6 bases, the J end lost 5 bases, and 20 bases lay between the germline ends. There are 14 residues in the CDR3. The CDR3 nucleotides read TGCAGTGCCATGGACTACCCGGACGCCCACGAGCAGTACTTC. Its translation is CSAMDYPDAHEQYF.

This clonotype was observed a few times. This chain joins TRBV9 and TRBJ1-5; 10 positions match TRBD1. Germline CDR1 is SGDLS and CDR2 is YYNGEE. V lost 6 bases and J lost 1; bases outside the gene matches: 4. The CDR3 consists of 15 residues. This chain's CDR3 is CASTRTGGSNQPQHF. In nucleotides, the CDR3 is TGTGCCAGCACCCGGACAGGGGGGAGCAATCAGCCCCAGCATTTT.

This clonotype was counted only a few times. V gene TRBV29-1 combines with J gene TRBJ2-7, with TRBD1 as a possible D gene (6 bases). This CDR3 comprises 14 residues. The germline V gene encodes CDR1 SQVTM and CDR2 ANQGSEA. V was cut by 4 bases and J by 2 bases, with 15 bases left in between. As DNA, the CDR3 is TGCAGCGTTGTCCACTCGGGACAAACCTACGAGCAGTACTTC. This codes for CSVVHSGQTYEQYF.

This clonotype was observed at least ten times. The rearrangement links TRBV12-3 or TRBV12-4 to TRBJ2-3; TRBD2 aligns across 10 bases. V lost 3 bases and J lost 5; bases outside the gene matches: 5. This CDR3 is 15 amino acids long. CDR3 residues: CASSFLAGVGDTQYF. The CDR3 bases are TGTGCCAGCAGTTTCCTAGCGGGAGTAGGAGATACGCAGTATTTT.

This clonotype was seen only a few times. The V and J genes are TRBV20-1 and TRBJ2-5; TRBD2 matches at 8 bases. Germline CDR1 is DFQATT and CDR2 is SNEGSKA (reference sequence). The CDR3 has 13 amino acids. V lost 7 bases and J lost 5; bases outside the gene matches: 9. CDR3 residues: CSGDLSGSETQYF. The CDR3, as DNA: TGCAGTGGAGACCTCAGCGGGAGTGAGACCCAGTACTTC.

J is TRBJ2-3 and V is TRBV5-1; D call uncertain. V was clipped by 0 bases and J by 5 bases, with 10 bases between them. The CDR3 length is 14 residues. CDR1 and CDR2 (germline): SGHRS, YFSETQ. CDR3 sequence: CASSLDGFIDTQYF. As DNA, the CDR3 is TGCGCCAGCAGCTTGGATGGGTTTATAGATACGCAGTATTTT.

The chain recombines TRBV9 with TRBJ1-6, with a tentative D call TRBD1 (5 bases). CDR3 length equals 14 residues. CDR1 and CDR2 (germline): SGDLS, YYNGEE. V gave up 0 bases and J gave up 10 bases, with 11 bases separating them. CDR3 in DNA: TGTGCCAGCAGCGTAGCTCAAAGGGACTCACCCCTCCACTTT. Translation gives CASSVAQRDSPLHF.

A few counts support this clonotype. This sequence joins TRBV20-1 and TRBJ2-1; D is perhaps TRBD1 or TRBD2 (5 bases each). Germline V gene lookup returns CDR1 DFQATT and CDR2 SNEGSKA (reference sequence). The CDR3 spans 14 residues. The V gene lost 3 bases and the J gene lost 6 bases, with 15 bases spanning the gap. The CDR3 sequence is CSARANSGPNEQFF. CDR3 DNA sequence: TGCAGTGCTAGGGCAAACTCGGGGCCCAATGAGCAGTTCTTC.

At least ten counts were recorded for this clonotype. This chain uses TRBV10-3 with TRBJ2-5, with 7 bases fitting TRBD1. CDR1 is ENHRY and CDR2 is SYGVKD in the germline V gene. There are 13 residues in the CDR3. Trimming cost V 11 bases and J 3 bases; bases outside gene matches: 9. CDR3 region: CAAMGQSKETQYF. DNA of the CDR3: TGTGCCGCCATGGGACAGTCTAAAGAGACCCAGTACTTC.

This clonotype was detected once. This rearrangement joins TRBV20-1 to TRBJ2-7, with a possible D match to TRBD2 (6 bases). CDR3 length: 13 residues. Germline V gives CDR1 DFQATT, CDR2 SNEGSKA (reference sequence). Trimming took off 2 bases at V and 7 bases at J, with 15 bases between the two ends. CDR3 nucleotides: TGCAGTGCTAGATCAGGGACTGTCGAAGAGCAGTACTTC. Translating gives CSARSGTVEEQYF.

This clonotype has a handful of counts. V usage is TRBV20-1 and J usage is TRBJ2-7; TRBD1 matches at 8 bases. Germline values: CDR1 DFQATT, CDR2 SNEGSKA (reference sequence). This CDR3 region has 16 residues. Trimming took 0 bases from V and 3 from J; bases not matched to a gene: 10. CDR3 DNA: TGCAGTGCTAGAGAAAACGGGGCAGGGGGCTTCTACGAGCAGTACTTC. Amino acids: CSARENGAGGFYEQYF.

This clonotype was counted only a few times. The V call is TRBV10-3, the J call TRBJ2-3, with D perhaps matching TRBD2 (6 bases). The CDR3 consists of 15 residues. V lost 8 bases, J lost 3 bases, and 18 bases lay in between. Germline loops: CDR1 ENHRY, CDR2 SYGVKD. The CDR3 bases are TGTGCCATCCGGGGAGGTGCAGCCAAAACAGATACGCAGTATTTT. Its translation is CAIRGGAAKTDTQYF.

This sequence joins TRBV19 and TRBJ1-3; 7 nucleotides agree with TRBD1. The germline CDR1 and CDR2 sequences are LNHDA and SQIVND (reference sequence). J was trimmed by 7 bases and V by 5 bases; bases with no gene match: 11. CDR3 size: 15 residues. The CDR3 nucleotides read TGTGCCAGTAGTGTGGAGGGGGCGCCGAGGAACACCATATATTTT. As protein: CASSVEGAPRNTIYF.

The V call is TRBV12-3 or TRBV12-4, the J call TRBJ1-2; D is unclear. Trimming took off 5 bases at V and 0 bases at J, with 10 bases between the two ends. The CDR3 is made up of 14 amino acids. CDR3 DNA: TGTGCCAGCAGTCTATTGATGGCTAACTATGGCTACACCTTC. Protein sequence: CASSLLMANYGYTF.

This clonotype was seen more than once but under ten times. The chain carries TRBV28 and TRBJ2-3; tentatively, D is TRBD1 (6 bases). Germline CDR1 is MDHEN and CDR2 is SYDVKM. The CDR3 is 15 residues long. Between the trimmed V and J ends, which lost 5 bases and 5 bases, there was a span of 17 bases. In DNA form, the CDR3 reads TGTGCCAGCAGTCCAGGGGAAAGGTGGCGAGATACGCAGTATTTT. It specifies CASSPGERWRDTQYF.

In DNA, the CDR3 is TGCAGTGCTAGCGAGGGAGGGGGCACAGATACGCAGTATTTT. Encoded protein: CSASEGGGTDTQYF. The chain combines TRBV20-1 with TRBJ2-3; TRBD2 aligns across 7 bases. The length of the CDR3 is 14 residues. CDR1 DFQATT and CDR2 SNEGSKA come from the germline V gene (reference sequence). The V and J ends lost 3 bases and 1 base, in that order; junction bases with no gene match: 4.

The V and J genes are TRBV30 and TRBJ2-1; 7 bases match TRBD1. The germline V gene has CDR1 GTSNPN and CDR2 SVGIG (reference sequence). This CDR3 has 14 residues. With V trimmed by 0 bases and J by 4 bases, 3 bases remained unmatched. CDR3 sequence: CAWSVQGNYNEQFF. The CDR3 nucleotides read TGTGCCTGGAGTGTACAGGGGAATTACAATGAGCAGTTCTTC.

This chain connects TRBV3-1 to TRBJ1-5; D is unresolved. Trimming removed 1 base at V and 10 bases at J, with 14 bases between. The CDR3 length is 14 residues. Germline assignment: CDR1 LGHDT and CDR2 YNNKEL (reference sequence). The CDR3 DNA sequence: TGTGCCAGCAGCCAAGGTCAGATGGGTCGACCCCAGCATTTT. Translated, it gives CASSQGQMGRPQHF.